Following are 12 T cell receptor beta chains from one sample sequenced in a study of T cell changes during pregnancy in multiple sclerosis. The data were produced by immunoSEQ multiplex PCR, yet TCRdb's version contains in-frame clones alone and is incomplete. The sample carries about 100,000 clones, roughly 93% recorded once. Sequences were derived from peripheral blood, sampled before pregnancy. All receptors come from a female donor with multiple sclerosis, enrolled in a pregnancy study.

This chain joins TRBV5-5 and TRBJ2-3, with 8 bases fitting TRBD2. CDR1 is SGHKS and CDR2 is YYEKEE in the germline V gene (reference sequence). The CDR3 length is 16 residues. V dropped 5 bases and J dropped 1; count of bases not matched to a gene: 9. CDR3 bases: TGTGCCAGCAGTCTTTTCCGAGCGGGAGGCACAGATACGCAGTATTTT. This translates into CASSLFRAGGTDTQYF.

This sequence joins TRBV7-9 and TRBJ2-7, with 10 bases identical to TRBD2. The V segment lost 1 base and the J segment 3 bases; nucleotides outside the gene matches: 3. The CDR3 sequence is 15 residues long. The germline gives CDR1 SEHNR, CDR2 FQNEAQ (reference sequence). The CDR3 loop is CASSLGLAGVYEQYF. The CDR3 nucleotides are TGTGCCAGCAGCTTAGGGCTAGCGGGAGTCTACGAGCAGTACTTC.

The J gene is TRBJ1-1, the V gene TRBV9; 8 bases are shared with TRBD1. CDR1 is SGDLS, CDR2 YYNGEE, per germline. The CDR3 spans 16 residues. V shed 7 bases and J 8 bases; nucleotides not matched to a gene: 19. CDR3 DNA: TGTGCCAGCGTCTGTGGAATCATCTGGGGGACAGGAGAAGCTTTCTTT. Translating it yields CASVCGIIWGTGEAFF. The full variable domain, in which reference TRBV9 and TRBJ1-1 provide the parts outside the CDR3, is DSGVTQTPKHLITATGQRVTLRCSPRSGDLSVYWYQQSLDQGLQFLIQYYNGEERAKGNILERFSAQQFPDLHSELNLSSLELGDSALYFCASVCGIIWGTGEAFFGQGTRLTVV.

V is TRBV25-1 and J is TRBJ1-2; D is possibly TRBD1 (6 bases). V dropped 1 base and J dropped 5 bases, with 14 bases sitting between them. Germline CDR1 MGHDK, CDR2 SYGVNS. The CDR3 length is 15 residues. CDR3 DNA: TGTGCCAGCAGTGAATCCCAGGGGAAGAGTTATGGCTACACCTTC. It encodes CASSESQGKSYGYTF.

This clone was detected once. The chain combines TRBV4-2 with TRBJ2-7; TRBD2 matches 13 bases. Germline trimming cut 5 bases from V and 7 bases from J; bases unmatched to any gene: 11. The CDR3 is 16 residues long. The V gene's germline CDR1 is LGHNA and CDR2 YNFKEQ. CDR3 loop: CASSSSTSGRPGEQYF. Written as DNA, the CDR3 is TGTGCCAGCAGCTCCTCGACTAGCGGGAGGCCGGGGGAGCAGTACTTC.

The chain couples TRBV27 to TRBJ2-7; 13 nucleotides line up with TRBD2. V shed 6 bases and J 5 bases; nucleotides not matched to a gene: 7. Per germline, CDR1 MNHEY and CDR2 SMNVEV (reference sequence). This CDR3 has 15 residues. The CDR3 sequence is CASRGLAGVRDEQYF. The CDR3 region has the DNA TGTGCCAGCAGAGGACTAGCGGGAGTAAGGGACGAGCAGTACTTC.

The chain combines TRBV13 with TRBJ1-5, with no clear D. The CDR3 length is 17 residues. Germline assignment: CDR1 PRHDT and CDR2 FYEKMQ (reference sequence). V was clipped by 2 bases and J by 0 bases, with 14 bases between them. The CDR3 region is CASSLRGTDHSNQPQHF. For the CDR3, the DNA is TGTGCCAGCAGCTTACGGGGTACCGACCATAGCAATCAGCCCCAGCATTTT.

The DNA for the CDR3 is TGTGCCAGCAGCCTACAGGGGGACTATGGCTACACCTTC. Translated: CASSLQGDYGYTF. The V and J genes are TRBV7-2 and TRBJ1-2; 8 nucleotides match TRBD1. V lost 5 bases to trimming and J lost 3 bases; unmatched junction nucleotides: 2. Germline CDR1 and CDR2: SGHTA and FQGNSA. CDR3 length: 13 amino acids. Drawing the rest from reference TRBV7-2 and TRBJ1-2, the complete variable domain is GAGVSQSPSNKVTEKGKDVELRCDPISGHTALYWYRQSLGQGLEFLIYFQGNSAPDKSGLPSDRFSAERTGGSVSTLTIQRTQQEDSAVYLCASSLQGDYGYTFGSGTRLTVV.

The CDR3 DNA is TGTGCCAGCAGCTCCGAGCCGGGACACGGGCGGGAGAAAGCTTTCTTT. Its protein product is CASSSEPGHGREKAFF. The chain uses TRBV7-8 and TRBJ1-1; D is perhaps TRBD1 (6 bases). This CDR3 comprises 16 residues. Germline assignment: CDR1 SGHVS and CDR2 FQNEAQ. V was trimmed by 4 bases and J by 9 bases, leaving 24 bases between them.

The J gene is TRBJ2-2, the V gene TRBV29-1; TRBD2 might be the D (5 bases). The CDR3 is 12 amino acids. CDR1 is SQVTM and CDR2 is ANQGSEA in the germline V gene. V shed 7 bases and J shed 7 bases, with 13 bases lying between them. CDR3 sequence (DNA): TGCAGCGCCCGGGCGGGTGGCGGGGAGCTGTTTTTT. Protein: CSARAGGGELFF.

This clone appeared once. This chain uses TRBV13 with TRBJ2-7, with 7 bases fitting TRBD1. V dropped 5 bases and J dropped 4; count of bases not matched to a gene: 5. CDR3 length equals 13 residues. CDR1 and CDR2 (germline): PRHDT, FYEKMQ (reference sequence). The CDR3 nucleotides are TGTGCCAGCAGCCCACCGGACAGGTACGAGCAGTACTTC. Translated, it gives CASSPPDRYEQYF.

This chain links TRBV5-6 with TRBJ1-1; D perhaps matches TRBD1 (6 bases). The CDR3 is 14 amino acids. Germline-derived CDR1 and CDR2 are SGHDT and YYEEEE. Between the trimmed V and J ends, which lost 3 bases and 6 bases, there was a span of 15 bases. The CDR3 here is CASSWGQGKAEAFF. The CDR3 DNA sequence: TGTGCCAGCAGCTGGGGGCAGGGGAAGGCTGAAGCTTTCTTT.